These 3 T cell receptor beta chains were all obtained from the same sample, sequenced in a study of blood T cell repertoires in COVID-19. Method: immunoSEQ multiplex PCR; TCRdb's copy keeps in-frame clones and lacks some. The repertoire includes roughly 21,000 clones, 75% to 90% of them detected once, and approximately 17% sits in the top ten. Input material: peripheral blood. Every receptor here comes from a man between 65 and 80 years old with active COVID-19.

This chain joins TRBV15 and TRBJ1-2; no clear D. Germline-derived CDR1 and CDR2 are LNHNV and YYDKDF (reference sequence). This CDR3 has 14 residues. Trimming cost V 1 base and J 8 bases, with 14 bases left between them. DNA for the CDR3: TGTGCCACCAGCAGAGGGCTGAACCGGGAGGGCTACACCTTC. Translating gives CATSRGLNREGYTF.

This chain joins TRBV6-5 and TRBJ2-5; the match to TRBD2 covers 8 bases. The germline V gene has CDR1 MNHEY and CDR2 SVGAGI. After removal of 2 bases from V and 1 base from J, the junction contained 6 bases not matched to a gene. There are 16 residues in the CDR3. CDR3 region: CASSYMGLGGQETQYF. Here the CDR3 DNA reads TGTGCCAGCAGTTACATGGGACTAGGGGGCCAAGAGACCCAGTACTTC.

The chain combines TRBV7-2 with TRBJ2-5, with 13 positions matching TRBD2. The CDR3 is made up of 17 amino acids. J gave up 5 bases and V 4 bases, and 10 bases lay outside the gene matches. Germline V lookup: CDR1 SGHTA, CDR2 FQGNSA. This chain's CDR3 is CASSSRTSGSFAETQYF. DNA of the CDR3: TGTGCCAGCAGCTCGAGGACTAGCGGGAGTTTTGCGGAGACCCAGTACTTC.